The following is a T cell receptor (beta chain) sequence with its context. This sample is drawn from a study of blood T cell repertoires in COVID-19. About the study: Acute and convalescent COVID-19 specimens originated in the United States, Italy and Spain. From T cells, B-cell-depleted T cells, or PBMCs came the material, which was cDNA or gDNA.

V shed 2 bases and J shed 2 bases, with 10 bases lying between them. Germline V gene sequence: CDR1 MNHNS, CDR2 SASEGT. The CDR3 has 16 residues. Original analysis: Estimation of nucleated cell counts relied on the amplification of reference gene primers. Profiling relied on immunoSEQ multiplex PCR, and the TCRdb table lists in-frame clones only, not all of them. V, J and clone size derive from that table, while D and trimming were established from the DNA sequence. The data hold around 100,000 clones, with about 80% observed a single time. The chain is built from TRBV6-1 and TRBJ1-6; TRBD1 is a possible D gene (5 bases). What was sequenced was peripheral blood. The sequence was collected from a man aged 55-75 years with acute or convalescent COVID-19. The CDR3, as DNA: TGTGCCAGCAGTGAAAGGCGCAGGGCCTATAATTCACCCCTCCACTTT. Its protein product is CASSERRRAYNSPLHF.